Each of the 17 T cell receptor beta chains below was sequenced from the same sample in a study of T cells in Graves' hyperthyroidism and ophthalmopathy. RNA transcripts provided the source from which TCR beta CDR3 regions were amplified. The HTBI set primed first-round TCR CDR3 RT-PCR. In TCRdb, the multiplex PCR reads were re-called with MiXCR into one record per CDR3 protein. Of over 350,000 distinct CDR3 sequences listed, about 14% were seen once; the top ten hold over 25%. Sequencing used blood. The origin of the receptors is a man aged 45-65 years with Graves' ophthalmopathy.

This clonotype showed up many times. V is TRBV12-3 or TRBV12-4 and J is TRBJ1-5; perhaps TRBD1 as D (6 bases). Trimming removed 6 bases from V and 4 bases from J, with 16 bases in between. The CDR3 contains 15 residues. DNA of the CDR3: TGTGCCAGCAGCCTTACGGGACAAAATAATCAGCCCCAGCATTTT. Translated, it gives CASSLTGQNNQPQHF.

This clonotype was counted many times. CDR3 nucleotides: TGTGCCAGCAGCTACGCGACCGGGACAGGGGTACACGAGCAGTACTTC. Amino acid sequence: CASSYATGTGVHEQYF. V is TRBV11-2 and J is TRBJ2-7, with 10 bases matching TRBD1. The ends lost 4 bases at V and 5 bases at J; junction bases unmatched: 11. The CDR3 loop spans 16 amino acids. Per germline, CDR1 SGHAT and CDR2 FQNNGV.

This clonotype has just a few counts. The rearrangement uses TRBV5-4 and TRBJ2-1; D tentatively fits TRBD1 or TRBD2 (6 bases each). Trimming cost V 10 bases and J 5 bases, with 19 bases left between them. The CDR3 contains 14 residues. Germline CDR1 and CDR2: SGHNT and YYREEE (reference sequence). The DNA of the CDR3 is TGTGCCTGTACCGGAGGGGGAAGGGACAATGAGCAGTTCTTC. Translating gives CACTGGGRDNEQFF. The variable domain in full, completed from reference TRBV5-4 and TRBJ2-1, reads ETGVTQSPTHLIKTRGQQVTLRCSSQSGHNTVSWYQQALGQGPQFIFQYYREEENGRGNFPPRFSGLQFPNYSSELNVNALELDDSALYLCACTGGGRDNEQFFGPGTRLTVL.

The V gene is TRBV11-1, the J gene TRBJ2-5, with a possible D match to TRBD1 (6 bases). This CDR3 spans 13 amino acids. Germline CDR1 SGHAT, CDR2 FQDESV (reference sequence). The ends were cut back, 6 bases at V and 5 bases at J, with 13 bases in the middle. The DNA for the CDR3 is TGTGCCAGCAGTACTACAGGGTACGAGACCCAGTACTTC. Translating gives CASSTTGYETQYF.

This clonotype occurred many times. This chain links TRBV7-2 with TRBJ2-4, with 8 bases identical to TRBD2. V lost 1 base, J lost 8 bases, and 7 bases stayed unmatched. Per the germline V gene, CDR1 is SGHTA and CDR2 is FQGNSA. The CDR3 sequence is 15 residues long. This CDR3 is CASSLGGAGGDIQYF. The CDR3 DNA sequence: TGTGCCAGCAGCTTAGGAGGTGCGGGAGGCGACATTCAGTACTTC.

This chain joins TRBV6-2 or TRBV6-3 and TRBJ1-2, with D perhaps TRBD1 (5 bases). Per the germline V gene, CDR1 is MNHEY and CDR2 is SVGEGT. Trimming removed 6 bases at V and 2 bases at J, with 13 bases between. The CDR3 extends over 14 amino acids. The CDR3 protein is CASRSRDGNYGYTF. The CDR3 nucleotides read TGTGCCAGCAGATCCCGGGACGGAAACTATGGCTACACCTTC.

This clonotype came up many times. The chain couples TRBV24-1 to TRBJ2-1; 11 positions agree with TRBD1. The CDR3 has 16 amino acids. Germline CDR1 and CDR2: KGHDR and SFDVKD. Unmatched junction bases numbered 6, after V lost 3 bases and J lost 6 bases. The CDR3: CATSDVGQGAGNEQFF. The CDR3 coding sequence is TGTGCCACCAGTGATGTAGGACAGGGGGCCGGCAATGAGCAGTTCTTC.

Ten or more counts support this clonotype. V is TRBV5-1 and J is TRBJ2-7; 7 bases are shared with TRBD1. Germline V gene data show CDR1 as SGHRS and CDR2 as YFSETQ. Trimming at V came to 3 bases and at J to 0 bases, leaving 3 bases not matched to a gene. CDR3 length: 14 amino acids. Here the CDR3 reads CASSWTGSSYEQYF. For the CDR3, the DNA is TGCGCCAGCAGCTGGACAGGAAGCTCCTACGAGCAGTACTTC.

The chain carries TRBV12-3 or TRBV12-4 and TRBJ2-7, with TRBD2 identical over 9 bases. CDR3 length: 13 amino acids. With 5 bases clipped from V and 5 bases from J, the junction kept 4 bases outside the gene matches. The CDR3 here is CASSSSGSHEQYF. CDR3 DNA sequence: TGTGCCAGCAGTAGTAGCGGGAGCCACGAGCAGTACTTC.

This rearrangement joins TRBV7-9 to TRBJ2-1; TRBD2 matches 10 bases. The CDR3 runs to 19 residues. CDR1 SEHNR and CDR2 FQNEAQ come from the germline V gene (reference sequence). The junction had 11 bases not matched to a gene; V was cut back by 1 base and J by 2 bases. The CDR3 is CASSLGLAGAHPTYNEQFF. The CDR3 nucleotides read TGTGCCAGCAGCTTAGGTCTAGCGGGAGCGCACCCTACCTACAATGAGCAGTTCTTC. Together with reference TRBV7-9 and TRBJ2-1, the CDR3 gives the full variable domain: DTGVSQNPRHKITKRGQNVTFRCDPISEHNRLYWYRQTLGQGPEFLTYFQNEAQLEKSRLLSDRFSAERPKGSFSTLEIQRTEQGDSAMYLCASSLGLAGAHPTYNEQFFGPGTRLTVL.

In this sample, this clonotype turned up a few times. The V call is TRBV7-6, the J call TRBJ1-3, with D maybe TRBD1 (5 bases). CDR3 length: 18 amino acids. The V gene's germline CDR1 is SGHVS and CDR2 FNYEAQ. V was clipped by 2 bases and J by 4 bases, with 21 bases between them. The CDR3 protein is CASSLHNLFGAQGNTIYF. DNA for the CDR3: TGTGCCAGCAGCTTACACAATCTTTTCGGGGCGCAAGGAAACACCATATATTTT.

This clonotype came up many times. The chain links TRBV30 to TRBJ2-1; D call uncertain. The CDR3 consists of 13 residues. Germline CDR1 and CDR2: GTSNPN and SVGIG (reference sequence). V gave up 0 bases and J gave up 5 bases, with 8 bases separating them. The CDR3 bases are TGTGCCTGGAGTGTGGGCCTGGACAATGAGCAGTTCTTC. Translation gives CAWSVGLDNEQFF. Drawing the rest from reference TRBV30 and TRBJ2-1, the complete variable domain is SQTIHQWPATLVQPVGSPLSLECTVEGTSNPNLYWYRQAAGRGLQLLFYSVGIGQISSEVPQNLSASRPQDRQFILSSKKLLLSDSGFYLCAWSVGLDNEQFFGPGTRLTVL.

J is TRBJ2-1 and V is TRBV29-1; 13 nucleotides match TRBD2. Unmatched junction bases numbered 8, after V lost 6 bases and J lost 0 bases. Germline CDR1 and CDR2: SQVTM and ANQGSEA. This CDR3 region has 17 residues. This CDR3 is CSVERLAGGPSYNEQFF. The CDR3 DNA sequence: TGCAGCGTGGAGAGACTAGCGGGAGGTCCCTCCTACAATGAGCAGTTCTTC.

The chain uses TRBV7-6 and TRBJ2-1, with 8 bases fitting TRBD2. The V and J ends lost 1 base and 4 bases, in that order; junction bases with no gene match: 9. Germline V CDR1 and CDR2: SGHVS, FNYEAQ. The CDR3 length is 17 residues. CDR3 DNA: TGTGCCAGCAGCTTAGGAGTCCTAGCGGGTGATTACAATGAGCAGTTCTTC. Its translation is CASSLGVLAGDYNEQFF.

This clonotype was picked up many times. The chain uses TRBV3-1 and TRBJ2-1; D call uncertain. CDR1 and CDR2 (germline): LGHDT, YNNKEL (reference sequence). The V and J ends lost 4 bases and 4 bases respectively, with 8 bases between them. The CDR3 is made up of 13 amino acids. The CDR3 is CASSLQKYNEQFF. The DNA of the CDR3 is TGTGCCAGCAGCCTACAGAAATACAATGAGCAGTTCTTC.

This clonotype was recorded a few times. CDR3 DNA: TGTGCCAGCTCAGCCTCCGGGGGGGCCCTGGCAGCAACTAATGAAAAACTGTTTTTT. This translates into CASSASGGALAATNEKLFF. V usage is TRBV18 and J usage is TRBJ1-4, with a tentative D call TRBD1 (6 bases). CDR1 is KGHSH and CDR2 is LQKENI in the germline V gene. The CDR3 runs 19 residues. V lost 5 bases, J lost 0 bases, and 22 bases lay in between.

CDR3 nucleotide sequence: TGTGCCAGCAGCCAAGATTTGCACGGAGGGGAGACCCAGTACTTC. Its protein product is CASSQDLHGGETQYF. The chain uses TRBV4-2 and TRBJ2-5, with D perhaps TRBD2 (6 bases). The CDR3 runs to 15 residues. In germline, CDR1 is LGHNA, CDR2 YNFKEQ. V was shortened by 0 bases and J by 5 bases, with 13 bases between the two germline ends.